This T cell receptor (beta chain) was retrieved from a study of cytomegalovirus exposure and HLA in healthy donors. This CDR3 contains 16 residues. The V and J ends lost 2 bases and 5 bases, in that order; junction bases with no gene match: 5. Germline values: CDR1 KGHSH, CDR2 LQKENI. The PCR contained 60 Vbeta and 13 Jbeta primers. Data came from immunoSEQ multiplex PCR; TCRdb stores just in-frame clones and leaves some out. The sample includes fewer than 200,000 clones, less than 90% of them seen just once. V usage is TRBV18 and J usage is TRBJ1-5; 11 nucleotides match TRBD1. The sample taken for sequencing was PBMCs. This TCR was recovered from a woman between 45 and 65 years old in good health and CMV-seropositive. The DNA for the CDR3 is TGTGCCAGCTCACCAACGGGACAGGGGGTACATCAGCCCCAGCATTTT. It yields the protein CASSPTGQGVHQPQHF.